This T cell receptor beta chain was retrieved from a study of T cells in Graves' hyperthyroidism and ophthalmopathy. Findings and limits, study-wide: A model of 13 V-J features distinguished ophthalmopathy from stable hyperthyroidism.

The investigators amplified TCR beta CDR3 regions from RNA transcripts. Initially, a first-round RT-PCR of the TCR CDR3 employed the HTBI primer set. A single record per CDR3 protein comes from TCRdb applying MiXCR to the multiplex PCR reads. Of 330,000 or so distinct CDR3 sequences in the sample, 18% were seen once. This clonotype was picked up many times. The antigen is undetermined. Those patients with uncontrolled infection, other autoimmune disease, pregnancy or lactation were excluded. Isolation of PBMCs was performed on roughly 9 ml fresh peripheral blood. The sequenced material came from blood. This receptor was identified in a woman between 40 and 55 years old with Graves' ophthalmopathy.

The CDR3 bases are TGTGCCAGCAGGCGCTACTCCAGCAATCAGCCCCAGCATTTT. Translation: CASRRYSSNQPQHF. The chain links TRBV28 to TRBJ1-5; D is undetermined. CDR1 MDHEN and CDR2 SYDVKM come from the germline V gene. Trimming cost V 6 bases and J 1 base, with 10 bases left between them. The CDR3 has 14 residues.